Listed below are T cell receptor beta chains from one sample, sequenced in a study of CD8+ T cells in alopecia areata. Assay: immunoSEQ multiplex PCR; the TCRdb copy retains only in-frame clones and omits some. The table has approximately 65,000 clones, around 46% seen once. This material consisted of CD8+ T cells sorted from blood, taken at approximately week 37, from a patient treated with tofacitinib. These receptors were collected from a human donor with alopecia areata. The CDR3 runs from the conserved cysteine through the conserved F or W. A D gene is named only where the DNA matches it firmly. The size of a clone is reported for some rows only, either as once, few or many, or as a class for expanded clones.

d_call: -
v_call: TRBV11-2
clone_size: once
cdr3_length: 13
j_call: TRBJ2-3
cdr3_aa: CASSLGSADTQYF
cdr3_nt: TGTGCCAGCAGCTTAGGGTCAGCCGATACGCAGTATTTT

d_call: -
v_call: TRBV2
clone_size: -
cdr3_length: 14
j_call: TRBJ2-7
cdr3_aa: CASSGTDNSYEQYF
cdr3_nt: TGTGCCAGCAGTGGGACAGACAATTCCTACGAGCAGTACTTC

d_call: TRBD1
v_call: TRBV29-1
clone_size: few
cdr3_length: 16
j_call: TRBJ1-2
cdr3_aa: CSVGGLEGALFYGYTF
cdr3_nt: TGCAGCGTTGGAGGGCTAGAGGGGGCGCTTTTCTATGGCTACACCTTC

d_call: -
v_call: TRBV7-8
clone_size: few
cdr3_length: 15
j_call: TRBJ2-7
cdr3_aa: CASSQHAGRTYEQYF
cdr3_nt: TGTGCCAGCAGCCAACATGCGGGCAGGACATACGAGCAGTACTTC

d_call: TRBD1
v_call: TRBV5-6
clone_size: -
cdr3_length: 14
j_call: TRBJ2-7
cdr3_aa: CASSWGTGSYEQYF
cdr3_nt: TGTGCCAGCAGCTGGGGGACAGGGTCCTACGAGCAGTACTTC

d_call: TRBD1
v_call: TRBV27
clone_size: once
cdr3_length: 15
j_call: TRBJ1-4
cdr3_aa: CASSAPGTDNEKLFF
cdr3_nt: TGTGCCAGCAGTGCGCCCGGGACAGACAATGAAAAACTGTTTTTT

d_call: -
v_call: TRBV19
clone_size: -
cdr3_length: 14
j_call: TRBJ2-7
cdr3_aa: CASTRSGRTYEQYF
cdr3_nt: TGTGCCAGTACCAGAAGTGGAAGAACCTACGAGCAGTACTTC

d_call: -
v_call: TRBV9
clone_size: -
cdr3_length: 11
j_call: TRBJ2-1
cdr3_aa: CASSDLGEQFF
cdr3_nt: TGTGCCAGCAGCGACCTTGGTGAGCAGTTCTTC

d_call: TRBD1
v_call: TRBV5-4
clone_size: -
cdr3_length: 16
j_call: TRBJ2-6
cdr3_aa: CASSWDRGAGANVLTF
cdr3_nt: TGTGCCAGCAGCTGGGACAGGGGAGCCGGGGCCAACGTCCTGACTTTC

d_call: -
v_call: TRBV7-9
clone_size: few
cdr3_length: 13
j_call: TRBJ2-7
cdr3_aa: CASRGDSSYEQYF
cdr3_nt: TGTGCCAGCAGGGGGGACTCGTCCTACGAGCAGTACTTC

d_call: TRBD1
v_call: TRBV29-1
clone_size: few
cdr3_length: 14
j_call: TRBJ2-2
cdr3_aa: CSAAGTGNTGELFF
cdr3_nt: TGCAGCGCGGCCGGGACAGGGAACACCGGGGAGCTGTTTTTT

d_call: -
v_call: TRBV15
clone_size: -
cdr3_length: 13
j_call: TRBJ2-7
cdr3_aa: CATSTRRSDEQYF
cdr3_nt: TGTGCCACCAGCACTCGACGGTCCGACGAGCAGTACTTC

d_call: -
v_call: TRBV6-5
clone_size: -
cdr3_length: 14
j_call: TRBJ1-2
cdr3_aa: CASTGGRDNYGYTF
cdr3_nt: TGTGCCAGCACCGGCGGTAGGGATAACTATGGCTACACCTTC

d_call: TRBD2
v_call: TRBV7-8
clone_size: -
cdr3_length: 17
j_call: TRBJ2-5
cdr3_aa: CASSLARIAGGQETQYF
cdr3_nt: TGTGCCAGCAGCTTAGCGCGAATAGCGGGAGGGCAAGAGACCCAGTACTTC

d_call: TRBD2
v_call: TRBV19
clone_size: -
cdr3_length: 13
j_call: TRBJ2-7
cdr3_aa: CASSITSGYEQYF
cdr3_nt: TGTGCCAGTAGTATTACTAGCGGCTACGAGCAGTACTTC

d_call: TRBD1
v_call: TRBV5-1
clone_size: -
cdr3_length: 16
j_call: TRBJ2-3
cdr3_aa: CASSLARGGRPDTQYF
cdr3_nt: TGCGCCAGCAGCTTGGCCAGAGGGGGCAGGCCAGATACGCAGTATTTT

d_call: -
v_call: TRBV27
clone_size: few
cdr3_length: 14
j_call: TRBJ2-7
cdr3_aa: CASSLSARGYEQYF
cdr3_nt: TGTGCCAGCAGTTTATCGGCCAGGGGATACGAGCAGTACTTC

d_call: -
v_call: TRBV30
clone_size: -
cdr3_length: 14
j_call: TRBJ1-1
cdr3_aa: CAWSTGMQYTEAFF
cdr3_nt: TGTGCCTGGAGCACAGGGATGCAGTACACTGAAGCTTTCTTT

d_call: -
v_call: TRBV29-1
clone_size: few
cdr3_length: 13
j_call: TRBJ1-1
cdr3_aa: CSVEDRGITEAFF
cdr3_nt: TGCAGCGTTGAAGATCGGGGGATTACTGAAGCTTTCTTT

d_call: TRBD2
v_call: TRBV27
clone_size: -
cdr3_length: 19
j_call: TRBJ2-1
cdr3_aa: CASSSPGTSGMSSYNEQFF
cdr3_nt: TGTGCCAGCAGTTCCCCCGGGACTAGCGGGATGAGCTCCTACAATGAGCAGTTCTTC

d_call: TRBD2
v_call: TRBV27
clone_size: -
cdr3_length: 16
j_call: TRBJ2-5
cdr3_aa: CASSSPSGGERETQYF
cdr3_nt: TGTGCCAGCAGTTCTCCTAGCGGGGGAGAGAGAGAGACCCAGTACTTC

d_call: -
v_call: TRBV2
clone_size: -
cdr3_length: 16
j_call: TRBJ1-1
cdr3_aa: CASSPINSDRHTEAFF
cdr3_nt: TGTGCCAGCAGTCCTATTAATTCTGACAGACACACTGAAGCTTTCTTT

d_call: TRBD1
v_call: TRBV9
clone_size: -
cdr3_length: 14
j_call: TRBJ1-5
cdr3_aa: CASSAGQGNQPQHF
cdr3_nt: TGTGCCAGCAGCGCTGGACAGGGCAATCAGCCCCAGCATTTT

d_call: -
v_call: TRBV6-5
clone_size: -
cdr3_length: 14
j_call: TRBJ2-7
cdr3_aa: CASSYMDTRDEQYF
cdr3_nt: TGTGCCAGCAGTTACATGGACACTCGAGACGAGCAGTACTTC

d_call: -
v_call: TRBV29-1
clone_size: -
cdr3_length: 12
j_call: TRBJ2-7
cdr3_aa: CSVGTYSYEQYF
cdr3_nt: TGCAGCGTCGGCACCTACTCCTACGAGCAGTACTTC

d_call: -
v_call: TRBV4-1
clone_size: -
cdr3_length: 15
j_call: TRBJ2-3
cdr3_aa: CASSQDSQGRDTQYF
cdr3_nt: TGCGCCAGCAGCCAAGATAGCCAGGGTCGAGATACGCAGTATTTT

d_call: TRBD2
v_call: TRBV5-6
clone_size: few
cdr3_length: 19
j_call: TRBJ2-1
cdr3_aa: CASSPGPSGTYQSYNEQFF
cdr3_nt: TGTGCCAGCAGCCCGGGGCCTAGCGGGACCTACCAGTCTTACAATGAGCAGTTCTTC

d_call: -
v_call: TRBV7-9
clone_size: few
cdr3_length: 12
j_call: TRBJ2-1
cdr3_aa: CASSPTGGWQFF
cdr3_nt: TGTGCCAGCAGTCCGACGGGGGGCTGGCAGTTCTTC

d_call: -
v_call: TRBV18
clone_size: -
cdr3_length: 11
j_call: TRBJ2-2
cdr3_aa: CASSPTGELFF
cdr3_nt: TGTGCCAGCTCACCGACCGGGGAGCTGTTTTTT

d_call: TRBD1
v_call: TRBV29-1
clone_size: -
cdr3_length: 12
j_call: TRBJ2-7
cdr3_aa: CSVRKQGLEQYF
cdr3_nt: TGCAGCGTTAGGAAACAGGGGCTCGAGCAGTACTTC

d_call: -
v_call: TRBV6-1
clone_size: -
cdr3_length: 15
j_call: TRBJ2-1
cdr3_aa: CASRIRGEGGDEQFF
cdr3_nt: TGTGCCAGCAGAATACGAGGAGAGGGTGGCGATGAGCAGTTCTTC

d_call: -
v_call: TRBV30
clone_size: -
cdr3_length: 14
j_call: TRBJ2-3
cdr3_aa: CAWSVPRLPSEQYF
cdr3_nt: TGTGCCTGGAGTGTACCTCGACTCCCTTCTGAGCAGTATTTT

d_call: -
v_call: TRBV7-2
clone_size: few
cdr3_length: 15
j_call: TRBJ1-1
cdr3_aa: CASSPRGGSDTEAFF
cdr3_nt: TGTGCCAGCAGCCCTAGAGGTGGGTCGGACACTGAAGCTTTCTTT

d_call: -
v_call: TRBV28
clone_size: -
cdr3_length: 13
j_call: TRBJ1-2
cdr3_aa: CASSFRGNYGYTF
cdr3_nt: TGTGCCAGCAGTTTTCGGGGAAACTATGGCTACACCTTC

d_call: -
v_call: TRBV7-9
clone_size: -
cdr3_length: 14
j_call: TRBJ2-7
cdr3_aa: CASSLVLSPYEQYF
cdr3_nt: TGTGCCAGCAGCTTAGTTCTCAGTCCCTACGAGCAGTACTTC

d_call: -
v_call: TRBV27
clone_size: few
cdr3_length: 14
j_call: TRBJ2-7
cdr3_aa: CASSLSSGTYEQYF
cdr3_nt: TGTGCCAGCAGTTTATCGTCGGGCACCTACGAGCAGTACTTC

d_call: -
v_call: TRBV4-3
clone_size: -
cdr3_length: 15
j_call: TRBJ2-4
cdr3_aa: CASSQDRWAKNIQYF
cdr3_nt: TGCGCCAGCAGCCAAGATAGATGGGCCAAAAACATTCAGTACTTC

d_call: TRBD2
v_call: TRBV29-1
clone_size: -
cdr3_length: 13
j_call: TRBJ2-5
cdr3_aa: CSVGTSGGETQYF
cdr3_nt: TGCAGCGTTGGGACTAGCGGAGGAGAGACCCAGTACTTC

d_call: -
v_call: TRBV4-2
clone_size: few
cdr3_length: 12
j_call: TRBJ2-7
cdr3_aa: CASSRDSYEQYF
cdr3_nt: TGTGCCAGCAGCCGAGACAGCTACGAGCAGTACTTC

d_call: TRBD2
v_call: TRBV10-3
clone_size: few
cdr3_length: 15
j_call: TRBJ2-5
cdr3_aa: CAISESSLAGETQYF
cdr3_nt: TGTGCCATCAGTGAGTCAAGCCTAGCGGGGGAGACCCAGTACTTC

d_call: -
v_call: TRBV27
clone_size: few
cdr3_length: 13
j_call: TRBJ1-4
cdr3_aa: CASSYVNGEKLFF
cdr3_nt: TGTGCCAGCAGTTACGTGAACGGGGAAAAACTGTTTTTT

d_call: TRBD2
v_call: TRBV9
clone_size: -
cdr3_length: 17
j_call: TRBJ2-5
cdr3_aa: CASAAGTSGSDQETQYF
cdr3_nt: TGTGCCAGCGCAGCTGGAACTAGCGGGAGCGATCAAGAGACCCAGTACTTC

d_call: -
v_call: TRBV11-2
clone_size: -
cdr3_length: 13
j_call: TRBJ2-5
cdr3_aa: CASRLGYQETQYF
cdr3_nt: TGTGCCAGCAGATTGGGGTACCAAGAGACCCAGTACTTC

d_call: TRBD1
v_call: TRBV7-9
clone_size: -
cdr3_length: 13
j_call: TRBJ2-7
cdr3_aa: CASSEGQSYEQYF
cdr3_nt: TGTGCCAGCAGCGAGGGACAGTCCTACGAGCAGTACTTC

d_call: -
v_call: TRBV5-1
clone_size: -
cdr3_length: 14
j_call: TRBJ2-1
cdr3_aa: CASSPRDPLGEQFF
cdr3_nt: TGCGCCAGCAGCCCGAGGGACCCTCTCGGTGAGCAGTTCTTC

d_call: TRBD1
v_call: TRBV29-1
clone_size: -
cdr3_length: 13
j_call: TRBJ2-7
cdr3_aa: CSVTGTGVLEQYF
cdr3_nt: TGCAGCGTCACCGGGACAGGGGTCTTAGAGCAGTACTTC

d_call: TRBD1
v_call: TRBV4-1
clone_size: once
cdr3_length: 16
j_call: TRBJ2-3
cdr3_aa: CASSHQTGGRTDTQYF
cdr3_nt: TGCGCCAGCAGCCACCAGACAGGGGGGAGGACAGATACGCAGTATTTT

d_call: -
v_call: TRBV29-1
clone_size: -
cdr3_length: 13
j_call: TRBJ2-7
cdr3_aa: CSVHGGPSYEQYF
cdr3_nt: TGCAGCGTTCACGGGGGCCCTTCCTACGAGCAGTACTTC

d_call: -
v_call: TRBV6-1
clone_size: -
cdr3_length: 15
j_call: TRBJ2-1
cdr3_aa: CASSLARRANNEQFF
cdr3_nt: TGTGCCAGCAGTCTCGCTAGGCGGGCCAACAATGAGCAGTTCTTC